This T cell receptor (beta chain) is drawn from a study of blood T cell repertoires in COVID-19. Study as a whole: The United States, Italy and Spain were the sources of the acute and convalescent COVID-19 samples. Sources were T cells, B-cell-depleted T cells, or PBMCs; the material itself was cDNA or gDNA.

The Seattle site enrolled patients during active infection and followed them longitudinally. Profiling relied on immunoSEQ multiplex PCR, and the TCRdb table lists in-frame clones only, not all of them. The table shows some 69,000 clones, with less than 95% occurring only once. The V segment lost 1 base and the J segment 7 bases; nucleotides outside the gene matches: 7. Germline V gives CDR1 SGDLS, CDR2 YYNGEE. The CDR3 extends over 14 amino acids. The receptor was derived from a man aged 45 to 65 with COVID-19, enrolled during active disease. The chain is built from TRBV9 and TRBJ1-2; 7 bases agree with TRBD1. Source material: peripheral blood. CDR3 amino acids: CASSVTTGEFGYTF. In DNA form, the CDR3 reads TGTGCCAGCAGCGTAACCACAGGGGAGTTTGGCTACACCTTC.